What follows describes a single T cell receptor beta chain. TCRdb's table, derived via immunoSEQ multiplex PCR, lists solely in-frame clones and lacks some. Of around 230,000 clones in the sample, 81% are singletons; the top ten hold about 7.4%. This specimen comes from a study of blood T cell repertoires in COVID-19. Between the trimmed V and J ends, which lost 3 bases and 5 bases, there was a span of 16 bases. The germline V gene encodes CDR1 DFQATT and CDR2 SNEGSKA (reference sequence). The CDR3 is 15 amino acids. The rearrangement joins TRBV20-1 to TRBJ2-2; possibly TRBD2 for D (5 bases). This receptor was taken from an elderly woman with acute or convalescent COVID-19. The sequenced sample was peripheral blood. The chain's CDR3 is CSASVGSVLTGELFF. CDR3 DNA: TGCAGTGCTAGTGTGGGTAGCGTGCTAACCGGGGAGCTGTTTTTT.